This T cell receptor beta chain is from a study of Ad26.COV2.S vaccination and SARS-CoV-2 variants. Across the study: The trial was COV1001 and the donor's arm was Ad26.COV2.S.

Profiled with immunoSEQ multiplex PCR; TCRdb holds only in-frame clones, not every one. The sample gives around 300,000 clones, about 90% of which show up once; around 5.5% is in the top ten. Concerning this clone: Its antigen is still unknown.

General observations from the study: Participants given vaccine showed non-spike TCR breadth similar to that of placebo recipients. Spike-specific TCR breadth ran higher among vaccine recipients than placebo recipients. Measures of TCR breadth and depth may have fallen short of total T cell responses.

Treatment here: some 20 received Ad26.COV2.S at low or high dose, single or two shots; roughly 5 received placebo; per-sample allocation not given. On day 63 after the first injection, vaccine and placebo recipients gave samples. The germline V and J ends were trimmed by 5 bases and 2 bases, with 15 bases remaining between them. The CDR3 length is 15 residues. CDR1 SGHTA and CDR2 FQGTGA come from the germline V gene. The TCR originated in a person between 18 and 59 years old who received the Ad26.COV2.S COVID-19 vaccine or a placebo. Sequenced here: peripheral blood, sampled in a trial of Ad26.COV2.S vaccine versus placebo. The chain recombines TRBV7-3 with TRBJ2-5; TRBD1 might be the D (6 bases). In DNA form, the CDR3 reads TGTGCCAGCAGCCCATCGGGTAGGGGGCAAGAGACCCAGTACTTC. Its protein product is CASSPSGRGQETQYF.